This T cell receptor beta chain comes out of a study of blood T cell repertoires in COVID-19 (dated by TCRdb to between 2020 and 2021). Concerning the study at large: Samples from collaborators originated in the United States, Italy and Spain and spanned both the acute and convalescent phases of COVID-19. A freely available public database, intended as a resource for researchers studying the immune response to SARS-CoV-2, is where the repertoires were released. The samples were drawn from the first 160 participants of the ongoing ImmuneRACE study and from 950 to 1,500 subjects provided by 6 global collaborators. Where available, HLA class I and class II types were taken from metadata supplied by the sample provider and were not determined by assay-based typing. The prospective study material was composed of cDNA or gDNA derived from T cells, B-cell-depleted T cells, or PBMCs. The sample metadata nearly always contained a de-identified subject ID, COVID-19 status, age in years and sex. Subjects who had been exposed to COVID-19, were actively infected with it, or had recovered from it provided the deeply sampled blood TCRbeta repertoires that made up the dataset. General conclusions and limits of the study: How much clinical and demographic metadata was included differed by source and by participant, and the metadata was provided uncurated.

Trimming costs V 4 bases and J 5 bases, and their ends lie 10 bases apart. The germline V gene (reference sequence) supplies CDR1 SEHNR and CDR2 FQNEAQ. The cysteine opens and the phenylalanine closes a CDR3 of 13 amino acids. This entry keeps only the CDR3 DNA: 39 bases, framed from base 1. TCRbeta CDR3 regions were amplified from genomic DNA using the immunoSEQ Assay, a bias-controlled multiplex PCR. The paper's data handling went like this. The number of nucleated cells in each sample was estimated by amplification of reference gene primers within the assay. To quantify the absolute abundance of each unique TCRbeta CDR3 rearrangement, sequence reads were collapsed and filtered. For each sample, productive Simpson clonality was calculated as the square root of Simpson's diversity index across productive rearrangements. This immuneACCESS table, as held by TCRdb, lists in-frame sequences with V and J called but not all clones. Of the missing ones, under half trace to an unresolved V gene in checked studies; the others have no known cause. From that table come the V and J calls and clone size; the DNA was used to work out D and trimming. Recorded for this sample are 200,000 to 300,000 clones; approximately 80% of them occurred a single time. The ten biggest clones cover 8.6% of the sample.

The collaborating institutions used their own protocols to collect whole blood in K2EDTA tubes. For TCRbeta analysis, collaborator samples were shipped as frozen whole blood, as isolated PBMCs, or as DNA extracted from either sample type. With respect to this clone: What antigen it recognizes has not been identified. One base away there is no much larger clone; base qualities are not given.

The chain joins TRBV7-9 to TRBJ2-3; no D gene can be assigned with confidence. The sequence was collected from a human donor in a cohort sampled during active COVID-19. Sequencing used peripheral blood. The CDR3 amino acid sequence is: CASSSTDLDTQYF. In nucleotide form, the sequence is TGTGCCAGCAGCTCGACCGACTTAGATACGCAGTATTTT.